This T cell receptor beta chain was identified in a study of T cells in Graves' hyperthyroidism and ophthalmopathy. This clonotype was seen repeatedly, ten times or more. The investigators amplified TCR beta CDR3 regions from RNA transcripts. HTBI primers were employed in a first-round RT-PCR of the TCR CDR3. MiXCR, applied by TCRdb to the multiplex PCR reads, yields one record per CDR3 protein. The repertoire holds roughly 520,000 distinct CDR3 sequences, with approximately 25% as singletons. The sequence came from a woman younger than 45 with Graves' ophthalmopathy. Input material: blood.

The DNA for the CDR3 is TGTGCCAGCAGCCTGGGACAGGGATTCGGCTACACCTTC. This encodes CASSLGQGFGYTF. The chain links TRBV6-5 to TRBJ1-2, with 9 positions matching TRBD1. This CDR3 is built from 13 residues. The J segment lost 8 bases and the V segment lost 6 bases, leaving 7 bases of the junction unmatched. CDR1 MNHEY and CDR2 SVGAGI come from the germline V gene.